Listed below are T cell receptor beta chains from one sample, sequenced in a study of CD4 T cells in relation to SARS-CoV-2 and coronaviruses. Clones were read by immunoSEQ multiplex PCR, and TCRdb kept only the in-frame ones, dropping some. The sample has 12,000 or so clones, roughly three quarters seen once; the top ten hold just over 7.5%. These TCRs are of unknown antigen specificity. The sequenced sample consisted of CD4+ T cells from PBMCs, cultured in vitro. Receptors originate from a human donor in good health. Each CDR3 is given with its conserved first and last residue. The D gene is left open where the match is weak. Only some rows state a clone size, as once, few, many or a class for expanded clones.

clone size,D gene,V gene,J gene,CDR3 protein,CDR3 DNA
NA,TRBD2,TRBV7-6,TRBJ2-2,CASSFTSGTNTGELFF,TGTGCCAGCAGCTTTACTAGCGGAACTAACACCGGGGAGCTGTTTTTT
once,NA,TRBV28,TRBJ2-5,CASSLAQVEGETQYF,TGTGCCAGCAGCCTTGCTCAGGTCGAGGGAGAGACCCAGTACTTC
once,TRBD1,TRBV27,TRBJ1-5,CASRRGQGSNQPQHF,TGTGCCAGCAGGCGCGGACAGGGAAGCAATCAGCCCCAGCATTTT
NA,TRBD2,TRBV15,TRBJ2-3,CATSYGLVGSTDTQYF,TGTGCCACCAGCTACGGACTAGTTGGTAGCACAGATACGCAGTATTTT
NA,NA,TRBV3-1/TRBV3-2,TRBJ1-1,CASSRAVDTEAFF,TGTGCCAGCAGCCGGGCGGTGGACACTGAAGCTTTCTTT
NA,NA,TRBV12-5,TRBJ2-7,CASGLEGDGAYEQYF,TGTGCTAGTGGTTTGGAGGGGGACGGAGCCTACGAGCAGTACTTC
few,NA,TRBV19,TRBJ1-5,CASRRSNQPQHF,TGTGCCAGTAGAAGGAGCAATCAGCCCCAGCATTTT
NA,TRBD2,TRBV28,TRBJ2-7,CASLSGSPSYEQYF,TGTGCCAGCCTCAGCGGGAGCCCTTCCTACGAGCAGTACTTC
few,NA,TRBV6-5,TRBJ1-3,CASSRGSSGNTIYF,TGTGCCAGCAGCCGGGGGTCGTCTGGAAACACCATATATTTT
NA,TRBD1,TRBV4-1,TRBJ2-5,CASSQWTGGETQYF,TGCGCCAGCAGCCAATGGACAGGGGGAGAGACCCAGTACTTC
once,NA,TRBV25-1,TRBJ1-1,CASSQGTEAFF,TGTGCCAGCAGCCAGGGAACTGAAGCTTTCTTT
NA,NA,TRBV30,TRBJ1-5,CAWSSHLQGIGYQPQHF,TGTGCCTGGAGTTCACACTTACAGGGTATAGGATACCAGCCCCAGCATTTT
NA,TRBD1,TRBV19,TRBJ2-2,CASSILGQGVGGELFF,TGTGCCAGTAGTATACTGGGACAGGGAGTTGGCGGGGAGCTGTTTTTT